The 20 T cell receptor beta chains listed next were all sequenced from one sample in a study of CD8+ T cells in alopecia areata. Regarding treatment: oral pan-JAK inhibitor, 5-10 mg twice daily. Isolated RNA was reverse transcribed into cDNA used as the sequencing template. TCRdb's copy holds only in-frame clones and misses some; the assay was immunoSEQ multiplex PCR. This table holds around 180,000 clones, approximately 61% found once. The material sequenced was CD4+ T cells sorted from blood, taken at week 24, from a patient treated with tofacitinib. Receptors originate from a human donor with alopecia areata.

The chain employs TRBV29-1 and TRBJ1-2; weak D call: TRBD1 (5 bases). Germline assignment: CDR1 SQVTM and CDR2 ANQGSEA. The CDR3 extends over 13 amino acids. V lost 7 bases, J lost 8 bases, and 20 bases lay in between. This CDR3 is CSAGGAREWGYTF. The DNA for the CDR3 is TGCAGCGCCGGCGGGGCCAGGGAATGGGGCTACACCTTC.

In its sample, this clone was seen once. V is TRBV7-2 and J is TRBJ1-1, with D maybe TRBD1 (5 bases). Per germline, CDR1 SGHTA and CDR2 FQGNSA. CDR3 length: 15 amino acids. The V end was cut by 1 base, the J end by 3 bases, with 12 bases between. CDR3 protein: CASSLVLMGDTEAFF. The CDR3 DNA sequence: TGTGCCAGCAGCTTAGTTCTTATGGGGGACACTGAAGCTTTCTTT.

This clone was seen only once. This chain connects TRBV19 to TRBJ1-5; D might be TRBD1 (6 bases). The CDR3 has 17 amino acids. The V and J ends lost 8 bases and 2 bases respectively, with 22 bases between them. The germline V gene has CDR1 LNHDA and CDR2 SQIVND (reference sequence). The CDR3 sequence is CASQRTVAVPGNQPQHF. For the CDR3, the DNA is TGTGCCAGTCAGAGGACAGTGGCGGTCCCGGGCAATCAGCCCCAGCATTTT.

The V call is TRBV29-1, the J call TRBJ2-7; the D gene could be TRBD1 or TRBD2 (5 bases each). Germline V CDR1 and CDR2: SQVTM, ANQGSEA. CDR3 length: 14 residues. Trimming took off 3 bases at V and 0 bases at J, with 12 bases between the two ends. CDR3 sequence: CSVDSHGTSYEQYF. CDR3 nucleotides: TGCAGCGTTGATAGTCATGGGACCTCCTACGAGCAGTACTTC.

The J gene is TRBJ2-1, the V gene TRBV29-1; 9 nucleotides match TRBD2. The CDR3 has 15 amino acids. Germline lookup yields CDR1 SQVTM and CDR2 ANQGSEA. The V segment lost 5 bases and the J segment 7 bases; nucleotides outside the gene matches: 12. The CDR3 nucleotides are TGCAGCGTTTACTTCTTCGCGCGGGGGGGAAATGAGCAGTTCTTC. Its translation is CSVYFFARGGNEQFF.

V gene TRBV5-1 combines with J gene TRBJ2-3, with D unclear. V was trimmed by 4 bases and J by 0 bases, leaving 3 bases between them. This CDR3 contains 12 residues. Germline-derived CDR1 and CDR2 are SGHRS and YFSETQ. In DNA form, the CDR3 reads TGCGCCAGCAGCGCAAGCACAGATACGCAGTATTTT. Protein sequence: CASSASTDTQYF.

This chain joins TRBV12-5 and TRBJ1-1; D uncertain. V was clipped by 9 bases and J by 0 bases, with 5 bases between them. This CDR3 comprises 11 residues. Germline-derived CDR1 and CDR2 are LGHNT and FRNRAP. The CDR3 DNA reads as TGTGCTAGCTTAGTGAACACTGAAGCTTTCTTT. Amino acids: CASLVNTEAFF.

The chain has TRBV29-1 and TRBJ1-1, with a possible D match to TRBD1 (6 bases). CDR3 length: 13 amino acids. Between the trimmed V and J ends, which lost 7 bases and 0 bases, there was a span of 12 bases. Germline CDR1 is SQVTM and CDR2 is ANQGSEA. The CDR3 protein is CSAGDRMNTEAFF. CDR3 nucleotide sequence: TGCAGCGCCGGTGACAGGATGAACACTGAAGCTTTCTTT.

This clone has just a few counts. CDR3 coding DNA: TGTGCCAGCAGCCCTCGTTTGAAGGGCCCGATCTACGAGCAGTACTTC. This sequence encodes CASSPRLKGPIYEQYF. The V call is TRBV9, the J call TRBJ2-7; the D is unclear. V was shortened by 4 bases and J by 3 bases, with 20 bases between the two germline ends. This CDR3 has 16 amino acids. Germline CDR1 is SGDLS and CDR2 is YYNGEE.

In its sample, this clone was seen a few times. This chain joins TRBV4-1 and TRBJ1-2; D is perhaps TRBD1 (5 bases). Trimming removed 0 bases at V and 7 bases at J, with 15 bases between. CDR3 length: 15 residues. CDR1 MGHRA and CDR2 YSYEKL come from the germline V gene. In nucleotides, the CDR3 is TGCGCCAGCAGCCAAGAGAAGGGGCCGCCAAGTGGCTACACCTTC. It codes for CASSQEKGPPSGYTF.

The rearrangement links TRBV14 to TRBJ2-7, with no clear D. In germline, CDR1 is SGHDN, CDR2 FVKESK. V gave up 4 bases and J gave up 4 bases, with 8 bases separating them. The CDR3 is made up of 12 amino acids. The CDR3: CASSPTQYEQYF. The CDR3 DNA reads TGTGCCAGCAGCCCAACACAATACGAGCAGTACTTC.

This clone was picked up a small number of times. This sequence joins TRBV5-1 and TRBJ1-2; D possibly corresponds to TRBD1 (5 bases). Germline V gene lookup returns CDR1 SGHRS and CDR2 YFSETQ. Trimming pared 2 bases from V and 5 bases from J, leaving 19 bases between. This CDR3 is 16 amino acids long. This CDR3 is CASSFGHRDSTYGYTF. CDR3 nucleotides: TGCGCCAGCAGCTTCGGACACCGGGACTCCACATATGGCTACACCTTC.

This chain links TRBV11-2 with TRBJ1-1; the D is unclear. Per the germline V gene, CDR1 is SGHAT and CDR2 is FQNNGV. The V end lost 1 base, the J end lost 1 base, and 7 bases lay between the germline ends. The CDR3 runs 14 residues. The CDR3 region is CASSLAGWNTEAFF. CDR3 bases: TGTGCCAGCAGCTTAGCGGGATGGAACACTGAAGCTTTCTTT.

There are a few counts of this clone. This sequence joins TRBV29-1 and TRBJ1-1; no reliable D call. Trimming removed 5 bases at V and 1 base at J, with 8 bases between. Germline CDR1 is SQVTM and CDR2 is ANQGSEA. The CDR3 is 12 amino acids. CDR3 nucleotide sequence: TGCAGCGTTCATATTTCGAACACTGAAGCTTTCTTT. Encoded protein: CSVHISNTEAFF.

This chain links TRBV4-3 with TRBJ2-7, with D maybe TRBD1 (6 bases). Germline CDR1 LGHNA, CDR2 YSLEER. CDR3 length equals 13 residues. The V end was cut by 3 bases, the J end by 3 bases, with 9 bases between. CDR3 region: CASSHGQNYEQYF. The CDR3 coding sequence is TGCGCCAGCAGCCACGGACAGAACTACGAGCAGTACTTC.

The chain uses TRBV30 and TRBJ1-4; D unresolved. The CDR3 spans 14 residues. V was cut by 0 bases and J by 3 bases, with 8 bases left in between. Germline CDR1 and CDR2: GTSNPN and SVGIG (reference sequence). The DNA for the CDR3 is TGTGCCTGGAGTGTATTCAGTTCTAATGAAAAACTGTTTTTT. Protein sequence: CAWSVFSSNEKLFF. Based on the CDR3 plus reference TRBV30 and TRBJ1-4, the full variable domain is SQTIHQWPATLVQPVGSPLSLECTVEGTSNPNLYWYRQAAGRGLQLLFYSVGIGQISSEVPQNLSASRPQDRQFILSSKKLLLSDSGFYLCAWSVFSSNEKLFFGSGTQLSVL.

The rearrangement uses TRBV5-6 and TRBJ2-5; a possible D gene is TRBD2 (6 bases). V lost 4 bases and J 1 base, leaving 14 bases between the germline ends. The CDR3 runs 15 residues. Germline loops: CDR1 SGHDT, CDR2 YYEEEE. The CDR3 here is CASSPNVLAQETQYF. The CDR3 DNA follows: TGTGCCAGCAGCCCTAACGTACTAGCCCAAGAGACCCAGTACTTC.

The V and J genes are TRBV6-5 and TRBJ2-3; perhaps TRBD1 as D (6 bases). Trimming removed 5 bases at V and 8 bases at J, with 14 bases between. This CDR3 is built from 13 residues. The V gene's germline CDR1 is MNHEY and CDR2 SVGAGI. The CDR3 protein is CASSGTGSATQYF. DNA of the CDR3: TGTGCCAGCAGTGGTACAGGGAGTGCTACGCAGTATTTT.

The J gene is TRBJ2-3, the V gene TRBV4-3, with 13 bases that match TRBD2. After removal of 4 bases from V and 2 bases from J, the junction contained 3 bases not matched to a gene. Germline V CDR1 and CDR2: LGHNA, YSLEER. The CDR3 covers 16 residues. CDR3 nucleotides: TGCGCCAGCAGCCCAGGGACTAGCGGGGCCACAGATACGCAGTATTTT. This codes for CASSPGTSGATDTQYF.

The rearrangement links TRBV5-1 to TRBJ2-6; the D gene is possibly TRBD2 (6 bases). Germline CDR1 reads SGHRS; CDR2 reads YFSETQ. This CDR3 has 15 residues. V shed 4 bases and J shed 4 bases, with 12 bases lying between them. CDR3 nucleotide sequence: TGCGCCAGCAGCCCCAGGGACTCCGGGGCCAACGTCCTGACTTTC. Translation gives CASSPRDSGANVLTF.